A selection of T cell receptor beta chains follows, all from one sample in a study of identical twins. TCRdb passed the 5' RACE reads through MiXCR, listing each CDR3 protein once. The sample lists about 530,000 distinct CDR3 sequences; about 20% were seen once. The data also belong to a second study, concerning yellow fever vaccine responses in identical twins.

The sample was CD4+ T cells sorted from blood. These receptors all come from a woman aged 18-30 years in good health. Each CDR3 is given with its conserved first and last residue. Fields, in order: J gene, clone size, D gene, V gene, CDR3 length, CDR3 protein, CDR3 DNA. The D gene is left open where the match is weak. Clone size, where shown, is once, few, many, or a class for clones that have expanded.

TRBJ1-6,NA,TRBD1,TRBV7-9,12,CASSSGGSPLHF,TGTGCCAGCAGCTCAGGGGGGTCACCCCTCCACTTT
TRBJ2-1,few,TRBD2,TRBV11-2,18,CASSTRTGDYLSYNEQFF,TGTGCCAGCAGCACCCGGACGGGGGACTACCTCTCCTACAATGAGCAGTTCTTC
TRBJ2-7,once,TRBD2,TRBV25-1,15,CASSVHGGSSYEQYF,TGTGCCAGCAGTGTGCACGGGGGGAGCTCCTACGAGCAGTACTTC
TRBJ2-2,NA,TRBD1,TRBV29-1,15,CSVRQGRLGTGELFF,TGCAGCGTGAGACAGGGGCGGTTAGGGACCGGGGAGCTGTTTTTT
TRBJ2-1,NA,TRBD2,TRBV7-7,18,CASSLSGLAGGPTNEQFF,TGTGCCAGCAGCTTATCGGGACTAGCGGGAGGGCCCACCAATGAGCAGTTCTTC
TRBJ1-1,few,NA,TRBV29-1,14,CSVDTGLFGTEAFF,TGCAGCGTCGACACAGGGCTTTTTGGCACTGAAGCTTTCTTT
TRBJ2-7,NA,TRBD2,TRBV5-1,17,CASSFSKTSGSSYEQYF,TGCGCCAGCAGCTTCTCCAAGACTAGCGGTAGCTCCTACGAGCAGTACTTC
TRBJ2-3,NA,NA,TRBV29-1,14,CSTRPSGPTDTQYF,TGCAGCACCCGCCCCAGCGGTCCCACAGATACGCAGTATTTT
TRBJ2-3,NA,NA,TRBV7-2,14,CASSGGPDTDTQYF,TGTGCCAGCAGCGGGGGTCCGGACACAGATACGCAGTATTTT
TRBJ2-7,NA,NA,TRBV19,13,CASSIDGTYEQYF,TGTGCCAGTAGTATAGATGGAACCTACGAGCAGTACTTC